Presented here are 24 T cell receptor beta chains from one specimen sequenced in a study of shared clonotypes between healthy human individuals. TCRdb's table, derived via immunoSEQ multiplex PCR, lists solely in-frame clones and lacks some. The table lists about 2.3 million clones, around 92% of them singletons, with 0.37% in the top ten. The specimen was naive CD4+ T cells from PBMCs. The sample's subset: CD45RA+ positively selected. The receptor set was obtained from a man aged 18 to 29 in good health. Some clones in this sample may be carry-over from other donors' samples.

The rearrangement joins TRBV5-1 to TRBJ2-2; D call uncertain. Trimming shortened V by 3 bases and J by 5 bases, and 14 bases separated the two germline ends. Germline assignment: CDR1 SGHRS and CDR2 YFSETQ. This CDR3 is built from 15 residues. The CDR3 DNA sequence: TGCGCCAGCAGCTCCCTAGACCCACTAACCGGGGAGCTGTTTTTT. Translation gives CASSSLDPLTGELFF.

V is TRBV10-3 and J is TRBJ1-2; TRBD1 matches 7 bases. This CDR3 region has 16 residues. Germline V gene data show CDR1 as ENHRY and CDR2 as SYGVKD. V trimming: 0 bases; J trimming: 7 bases; junction bases outside the gene matches: 11. CDR3 in amino acids: CAISESRQGEFSGYTF. The DNA for the CDR3 is TGTGCCATCAGTGAGTCGCGGCAGGGGGAGTTCAGTGGCTACACCTTC.

The rearrangement joins TRBV28 to TRBJ2-5; 15 nucleotides line up with TRBD2. J lost 5 bases, V lost 5 bases, and 6 bases had no gene match. CDR1 MDHEN and CDR2 SYDVKM come from the germline V gene. CDR3 length equals 16 residues. CDR3 DNA sequence: TGTGCCAGCAGTCCCCCCGGACTAGCGGGAGGGGAGACCCAGTACTTC. Its translation is CASSPPGLAGGETQYF.

The CDR3 is CARRRLAGRSTQYF. For the CDR3, the DNA is TGTGCCAGACGAAGACTAGCGGGAAGGTCTACGCAGTATTTT. This sequence joins TRBV5-3 and TRBJ2-3, with 11 bases matching TRBD2. TRBV5-3 has ORF status, its function being uncertain. This CDR3 region has 14 residues. The V gene end was trimmed by 7 bases and the J gene end by 8 bases; junction bases not matched to a gene: 9.

The rearrangement links TRBV9 to TRBJ1-4; no firm D call. Trimming took 2 bases from V and 11 from J, leaving 16 bases between them. The length of the CDR3 is 14 residues. Germline values: CDR1 SGDLS, CDR2 YYNGEE. The DNA of the CDR3 is TGTGCCAGCAGCGTGGACCTAACCTCCGGGAAACTGTTTTTT. Protein product: CASSVDLTSGKLFF.

DNA of the CDR3: TGTGCCATCAGTAAGGGACAGGGGAGTTCGGAGCGGAACTACGAGCAGTACTTC. This codes for CAISKGQGSSERNYEQYF. V is TRBV10-3 and J is TRBJ2-7; the match to TRBD1 covers 10 bases. J lost 3 bases, V lost 5 bases, and 16 bases had no gene match. Germline CDR1 is ENHRY and CDR2 is SYGVKD. The CDR3 has 18 residues.

A remark on this clone: This sample also contains other DNA sequences that code for the same CDR3. The V gene is TRBV5-4, the J gene TRBJ2-5; TRBD2 agrees at 7 bases. The CDR3 covers 14 residues. Germline V gene lookup returns CDR1 SGHNT and CDR2 YYREEE (reference sequence). V gave up 0 bases and J gave up 5 bases; unmatched junction bases: 4. Here the CDR3 reads CASSLDRGEETQYF. The CDR3 DNA is TGTGCCAGCAGCTTGGACCGGGGGGAGGAGACCCAGTACTTC.

The chain has TRBV10-3 and TRBJ2-7, with 9 bases fitting TRBD2. Germline lookup yields CDR1 ENHRY and CDR2 SYGVKD. The CDR3 length is 14 residues. V lost 3 bases and J lost 6; bases outside the gene matches: 6. CDR3 nucleotides: TGTGCCATCAGTGATGGCGGGAGGGCCTCCGAGCAGTACTTC. Translation: CAISDGGRASEQYF.

The CDR3: CASSPPSPGSGANVLTF. CDR3 nucleotide sequence: TGTGCCAGCAGCCCTCCAAGTCCTGGCTCTGGGGCCAACGTCCTGACTTTC. The gene calls are TRBV28 and TRBJ2-6; the D is unclear. The CDR3 totals 17 residues. Trimming removed 6 bases from V and 0 bases from J, with 15 bases in between. Germline V lookup: CDR1 MDHEN, CDR2 SYDVKM.

This clone has a handful of counts. V usage is TRBV6-5 and J usage is TRBJ1-1; D is undetermined. The V and J ends lost 6 bases and 1 base respectively, with 12 bases between them. CDR1 and CDR2 (germline): MNHEY, SVGAGI. There are 14 residues in the CDR3. The CDR3 spells CASSPPGRNTEAFF. The CDR3 coding sequence is TGTGCCAGCAGCCCCCCGGGGAGGAACACTGAAGCTTTCTTT.

V and J are TRBV18 and TRBJ2-3; 11 bases are shared with TRBD2. The CDR3 consists of 18 residues. The germline CDR1 and CDR2 sequences are KGHSH and LQKENI. J lost 9 bases, V lost 3 bases, and 17 bases had no gene match. The CDR3 region has the DNA TGTGCCAGCTCACCGACTAGCGGGATGGCCCTCGGAGGTGGGACGCAGTATTTT. The encoded protein is CASSPTSGMALGGGTQYF.

This clone occurred once. J is TRBJ1-1 and V is TRBV30; D unclear. The ends were cut back, 3 bases at V and 6 bases at J, with 11 bases in the middle. The CDR3 consists of 12 residues. Germline lookup yields CDR1 GTSNPN and CDR2 SVGIG (reference sequence). This CDR3 is CAWSPLTPEAFF. The CDR3 nucleotides read TGTGCCTGGAGCCCCCTCACCCCTGAAGCTTTCTTT.

Only one count was recorded for this clone. The genes are TRBV5-8 and TRBJ1-5, with unresolved D. Trimming left V 4 bases short and J 0 bases short, with 14 bases between. Germline lookup yields CDR1 SGHTS and CDR2 YDEGEE. The CDR3 loop spans 16 amino acids. The CDR3 region has the DNA TGTGCCAGCAGCCTGGGGTCCGGTTATAGCAATCAGCCCCAGCATTTT. As protein: CASSLGSGYSNQPQHF.

This clone is a singleton in its sample. The chain has TRBV9 and TRBJ2-3; D is undetermined. CDR3 size: 15 residues. Germline loops: CDR1 SGDLS, CDR2 YYNGEE. V shed 4 bases and J shed 10 bases, with 22 bases lying between them. This CDR3 reads CASSPAGERWESQYF. CDR3 DNA: TGTGCCAGCAGCCCCGCAGGCGAGAGATGGGAATCGCAGTATTTT.

The J gene is TRBJ2-5, the V gene TRBV4-1; the D is unclear. The V end was cut by 4 bases, the J end by 5 bases, with 14 bases between. Per the germline V gene, CDR1 is MGHRA and CDR2 is YSYEKL. CDR3 length: 14 residues. CDR3 residues: CASSPSGTWETQYF. DNA of the CDR3: TGCGCCAGCAGCCCCTCCGGAACGTGGGAGACCCAGTACTTC.

V is TRBV28 and J is TRBJ2-7; 7 bases map to TRBD2. This CDR3 region has 16 residues. CDR1 MDHEN and CDR2 SYDVKM come from the germline V gene. Trimming took 7 bases from V and 0 from J; bases not matched to a gene: 12. In DNA form, the CDR3 reads TGTGCCAGCAAGGGGTCGGGAGGTGTAGTCTCCTACGAGCAGTACTTC. Protein sequence: CASKGSGGVVSYEQYF.

About this clone itself: This specimen includes other DNA sequences encoding the same CDR3. The chain uses TRBV30 and TRBJ2-1; tentative D call: TRBD1 (5 bases). This CDR3 is built from 15 residues. Looked up from germline, CDR1 is GTSNPN and CDR2 is SVGIG (reference sequence). Trimming removed 1 base at V and 0 bases at J, with 10 bases between. The CDR3 loop reads CAWSEGQGSYNEQFF. In DNA form, the CDR3 reads TGTGCCTGGAGTGAAGGGCAGGGCTCCTACAATGAGCAGTTCTTC.

V is TRBV28 and J is TRBJ1-1, with 7 positions matching TRBD1. CDR1 is MDHEN, CDR2 SYDVKM, per germline. CDR3 length: 15 amino acids. The V segment lost 5 bases and the J segment 0 bases; nucleotides outside the gene matches: 6. The CDR3 protein is CASSPPQGLNTEAFF. The CDR3 region has the DNA TGTGCCAGCAGTCCACCACAGGGGTTGAACACTGAAGCTTTCTTT.

V usage is TRBV25-1 and J usage is TRBJ1-1; 8 nucleotides match TRBD1. The CDR3 sequence is 14 residues long. V dropped 6 bases and J dropped 5; count of bases not matched to a gene: 8. CDR1 and CDR2 (germline): MGHDK, SYGVNS. CDR3 sequence reads: CASRDDRGGTEAFF. The CDR3 nucleotides are TGTGCCAGCAGGGACGACAGGGGAGGAACTGAAGCTTTCTTT.

V gene TRBV6-4 combines with J gene TRBJ1-4, with D maybe TRBD1 (6 bases). CDR1 is MRHNA, CDR2 SNTAGT, per germline. Trimming shortened V by 10 bases and J by 8 bases, and 14 bases separated the two germline ends. The CDR3 length is 12 residues. The CDR3 here is CAIPGEDEKLFF. The CDR3 coding sequence is TGTGCCATCCCAGGGGAGGACGAAAAACTGTTTTTT.

The V call is TRBV5-4, the J call TRBJ2-2, with 7 bases identical to TRBD2. Germline values: CDR1 SGHNT, CDR2 YYREEE (reference sequence). Trimming took 0 bases from V and 7 from J; bases not matched to a gene: 0. This CDR3 region has 13 residues. This chain's CDR3 is CASSLGEGGELFF. The DNA for the CDR3 is TGTGCCAGCAGCTTGGGGGAGGGCGGGGAGCTGTTTTTT.

On this clone itself: A junction boundary mismatches the germline segment, possibly from a read error. This sample includes further DNA sequences coding for the same CDR3. The chain recombines TRBV5-4 with TRBJ2-7; TRBD2 is a possible D gene (5 bases). The CDR3 runs to 15 residues. Germline assignment: CDR1 SGHNT and CDR2 YYREEE (reference sequence). The CDR3 DNA is TGTGCCAGCAGCTTGAAGGGCGGGTTCGCCTACGAGCAGTACTTT. Residues: CASSLKGGFAYEQYF. Full variable domain (outside the CDR3, taken from reference TRBV5-4 and TRBJ2-7): ETGVTQSPTHLIKTRGQQVTLRCSSQSGHNTVSWYQQALGQGPQFIFQYYREEENGRGNFPPRFSGLQFPNYSSELNVNALELDDSALYLCASSLKGGFAYEQYFGPGTRLTVT.

As regards this clone: Other nucleotide sequences from this sample produce the same CDR3. The V and J genes are TRBV28 and TRBJ2-7; 8 bases line up with TRBD2. Germline trimming cut 6 bases from V and 1 base from J; bases unmatched to any gene: 8. The CDR3 is 15 amino acids. From germline, CDR1 is MDHEN and CDR2 SYDVKM. CDR3 coding DNA: TGTGCCAGCAGCGGGCTAGCGGGTGGTTCCTACGAGCAGTACTTC. Amino acids: CASSGLAGGSYEQYF.

Concerning this clone: Other DNA sequences in the sample encode the same CDR3. This rearrangement joins TRBV18 to TRBJ2-5; unclear D gene. This CDR3 has 12 residues. The V end was cut by 0 bases, the J end by 5 bases, with 4 bases between. Germline CDR1 and CDR2: KGHSH and LQKENI. CDR3 sequence (DNA): TGTGCCAGCTCACCACCGGGCGAGACCCAGTACTTC. Translation: CASSPPGETQYF.